This entry describes one T cell receptor beta chain. Living in under 30 US areas, the participants were between roughly 18 and 90 years of age. These data come from a study of blood T cell repertoires in COVID-19. Study information: Samples of COVID-19 (acute and convalescent) were obtained from the United States, Italy and Spain. T cells, B-cell-depleted T cells, or PBMCs provided the cDNA or gDNA that served as material.

V lost 8 bases to trimming and J lost 8 bases; unmatched junction nucleotides: 9. Germline V gene data show CDR1 as LNHDA and CDR2 as SQIVND (reference sequence). The length of the CDR3 is 13 residues. TCRdb's table, derived via immunoSEQ multiplex PCR, lists solely in-frame clones and lacks some. The sample consists of 320,000 or so clones, roughly 89% of them appearing once. The sequence came from a man in his 60s who had recovered from COVID-19. This chain links TRBV19 with TRBJ1-2; the match to TRBD1 covers 9 bases. Sequencing input: PBMCs or T cells enriched from blood (not recorded which). The chain's CDR3 is CASYDRGERGYTF. In DNA, the CDR3 is TGTGCCAGTTACGACAGGGGGGAAAGGGGCTACACCTTC.